These 2 T cell receptor beta chains were all obtained from the same sample, sequenced in a study of T cells in women clearing cervical HPV infection. Libraries were prepared by immunoSEQ multiplex PCR; TCRdb keeps only in-frame clonotypes and omits some of them. The specimen's table records over 10,000 clones. Sample: blood buffy coat. These receptors all stem from a woman aged 18-70 years with a cervical HPV16 infection that either progressed to CIN3+ or cleared (not recorded which).

About this clone: The missing CDR3 end, 3 residues past where the read stops, is filled in from the germline J gene. J is TRBJ2-7 and V is TRBV2; D uncertain. The CDR3 length is 13 residues. Trimming took 3 bases from V and 4 from J, leaving 10 bases between them. Germline V gene sequence: CDR1 SNHLY, CDR2 FYNNEI. The CDR3 loop is CASSEASGYEQYF. The DNA read from the CDR3 is TGTGCCAGCAGTGAGGCGTCAGGATACGAG.

A remark on this clone: The sequence runs out 3 residues before the end of the CDR3; the remainder is reconstructed from the germline J gene. The chain combines TRBV18 with TRBJ1-2; TRBD1 matches 8 bases. CDR3 length equals 14 residues. The V gene's germline CDR1 is KGHSH and CDR2 LQKENI. The sequenced part of the CDR3 DNA is TGTGCCAGCACGACGCGACAGGGGAGGGAGACC. It encodes CASTTRQGRET. The CDR3 reads in full as CASTTRQGRETYTF.